These T cell receptor beta chains were read from a single sample in a study of blood T cell repertoires in COVID-19. The data were produced by immunoSEQ multiplex PCR, yet TCRdb's version contains in-frame clones alone and is incomplete. This sample carries 350,000 to 450,000 clones, around 84% of them seen once, and the ten largest clones take less than 3.5%. The source material was peripheral blood. These receptors came from a human donor in a cohort sampled during active COVID-19. Both conserved end residues are part of each CDR3. A D gene is named only where the DNA matches it firmly. Size is stated for part of the rows, as once, few or many counts, or as a class when the clone is expanded.

CDR3 protein: CASSLGGQAYEQYF
V gene: TRBV7-2
D gene: -
J gene: TRBJ2-7
clone size: -

CDR3 protein: CASSRARTGHYGYTF
V gene: TRBV3-1/TRBV3-2
D gene: TRBD1
J gene: TRBJ1-2
clone size: -

CDR3 protein: CASSMDSYNSPLHF
V gene: TRBV19
D gene: -
J gene: TRBJ1-6
clone size: -

CDR3 protein: CASSYGTSAGEQFF
V gene: TRBV6-6
D gene: TRBD2
J gene: TRBJ2-1
clone size: -

CDR3 protein: CASSTDRVGKNIQYF
V gene: TRBV6-5
D gene: TRBD1
J gene: TRBJ2-4
clone size: -

CDR3 protein: CASSFLPKGRGFVSPLHF
V gene: TRBV11-2
D gene: -
J gene: TRBJ1-6
clone size: -

CDR3 protein: CASSVPGHGCLEAFF
V gene: TRBV6-4
D gene: -
J gene: TRBJ1-1
clone size: -

CDR3 protein: CASSPTGHINEKLFF
V gene: TRBV6-5
D gene: TRBD1
J gene: TRBJ1-4
clone size: -

CDR3 protein: CASSLAGANQPQHF
V gene: TRBV5-4
D gene: -
J gene: TRBJ1-5
clone size: -

CDR3 protein: CASSPTGTGLDEQFF
V gene: TRBV7-3
D gene: TRBD1
J gene: TRBJ2-1
clone size: -

CDR3 protein: CASSEASGGAADTQYF
V gene: TRBV25-1
D gene: TRBD2
J gene: TRBJ2-3
clone size: -

CDR3 protein: CAWSPTGQVNQPQHF
V gene: TRBV30
D gene: TRBD1
J gene: TRBJ1-5
clone size: once

CDR3 protein: CASSAPGTGPYEQYF
V gene: TRBV5-6
D gene: TRBD1
J gene: TRBJ2-7
clone size: -

CDR3 protein: CASSPTGREEQYF
V gene: TRBV18
D gene: TRBD2
J gene: TRBJ2-7
clone size: -

CDR3 protein: CASSPTGGNYEQYF
V gene: TRBV2
D gene: TRBD1
J gene: TRBJ2-7
clone size: -

CDR3 protein: CASSVQGNSNQPQHF
V gene: TRBV2
D gene: -
J gene: TRBJ1-5
clone size: -